This TCR beta chain originates from a study of blood T cell repertoires in COVID-19. Study summary: The samples span acute and convalescent COVID-19 from the United States, Italy and Spain. PBMCs, B-cell-depleted T cells, or T cells provided the cDNA or gDNA that made up the material.

Original methodology: It was from reference gene primer amplification that nucleated cell counts were estimated. The table came from immunoSEQ multiplex PCR; TCRdb's copy has only in-frame clones and leaves some out. From that table come the V and J calls and clone size; the DNA was used to work out D and trimming. The sample yields under 300,000 clones, 86% seen once. CDR1 is SNHLY and CDR2 is FYNNEI in the germline V gene. With 5 bases clipped from V and 9 bases from J, the junction kept 6 bases outside the gene matches. This CDR3 comprises 14 residues. The receptor was isolated from a man older than 75 with acute or convalescent COVID-19. The sequenced sample consisted of peripheral blood. The chain uses TRBV2 and TRBJ1-6, with 8 positions matching TRBD1. The CDR3 sequence: CASSQGALSSPLHF. The CDR3, as DNA: TGTGCCAGCAGTCAGGGGGCTTTAAGTTCACCCCTCCACTTT.